These 20 T cell receptor beta chains came from one sample sequenced in a study of blood T cell repertoires in COVID-19. Data came from immunoSEQ multiplex PCR; TCRdb stores just in-frame clones and leaves some out. This sample has fewer than 200,000 clones, with 70% to 90% found just once. Material: peripheral blood. The receptors were sampled from a man in his 60s with active or convalescent COVID-19.

This chain connects TRBV5-6 to TRBJ1-3; no clear D. The CDR3 length is 15 residues. Germline CDR1 is SGHDT and CDR2 is YYEEEE. Trimming pared 0 bases from V and 1 base from J, leaving 8 bases between. CDR3 DNA: TGTGCCAGCAGCTTGGCTCACCTATCTGGAAACACCATATATTTT. Translation: CASSLAHLSGNTIYF.

The rearrangement joins TRBV2 to TRBJ1-5, with D uncertain. Per the germline V gene, CDR1 is SNHLY and CDR2 is FYNNEI. V lost 3 bases and J 0 bases, leaving 6 bases between the germline ends. The CDR3 runs 14 residues. The CDR3 region is CASSDSYSNQPQHF. In DNA form, the CDR3 reads TGTGCCAGCAGTGACAGTTATAGCAATCAGCCCCAGCATTTT.

The V and J genes are TRBV2 and TRBJ2-5; no firm D call. Trimming cost V 5 bases and J 2 bases, with 9 bases left between them. The germline V gene has CDR1 SNHLY and CDR2 FYNNEI. There are 13 residues in the CDR3. The CDR3 protein is CASSLIPQETQYF. The CDR3 DNA follows: TGTGCCAGCAGTCTAATACCTCAAGAGACCCAGTACTTC.

The gene calls are TRBV6-5 and TRBJ1-1, with D possibly matching TRBD1 (6 bases). The CDR3 extends over 15 amino acids. The V end lost 6 bases, the J end lost 4 bases, and 18 bases lay between the germline ends. CDR1 and CDR2 from the germline V gene are MNHEY and SVGAGI. As DNA, the CDR3 is TGTGCCAGCAGATCACGGACAGCCCGGGGCACTGAAGCTTTCTTT. This gives the protein CASRSRTARGTEAFF.

This sequence joins TRBV11-1 and TRBJ1-2, with TRBD1 matching over 7 bases. Germline values: CDR1 SGHAT, CDR2 FQDESV (reference sequence). Trimming cost V 2 bases and J 5 bases; bases outside gene matches: 2. This CDR3 is built from 13 residues. The CDR3 region has the DNA TGTGCCAGCAGCTTAAACAGGGGTTATGGCTACACCTTC. Translation: CASSLNRGYGYTF.

This chain joins TRBV19 and TRBJ2-5, with TRBD2 identical over 8 bases. CDR3 length equals 14 residues. The trim removed 3 bases at V and 5 bases at J, leaving 5 bases unmatched. Germline CDR1 reads LNHDA; CDR2 reads SQIVND (reference sequence). The CDR3 DNA follows: TGTGCCAGTAGTATTTTGGGGACTAGGGAGACCCAGTACTTC. Encoded protein: CASSILGTRETQYF.

The chain joins TRBV3-1 (or the pseudogene TRBV3-2) to TRBJ2-5, with D hard to call. V lost 1 base to trimming and J lost 1 base, with 7 bases between them. CDR1 is LGHDT, CDR2 YNNKEL, per germline (reference sequence). The CDR3 runs to 14 residues. The CDR3 sequence is CASSQVASQETQYF. CDR3 in DNA: TGTGCCAGCAGCCAAGTGGCTAGCCAAGAGACCCAGTACTTC.

The chain links TRBV6-5 to TRBJ2-5, with 9 bases lining up with TRBD2. Germline CDR1 MNHEY, CDR2 SVGAGI. Unmatched junction bases numbered 4, after V lost 6 bases and J lost 5 bases. The CDR3 extends over 13 amino acids. The CDR3: CASRRGGPETQYF. As DNA, the CDR3 is TGTGCCAGCAGGCGGGGGGGCCCCGAGACCCAGTACTTC.

V gene TRBV12-3 or TRBV12-4 combines with J gene TRBJ1-6; no firm D call. The CDR3 is 13 amino acids. Trimming removed 6 bases from V and 10 bases from J, with 13 bases in between. CDR3 in DNA: TGTGCCAGCAGCCGGTCCAACAGCTCACCCCTCCACTTT. Its translation is CASSRSNSSPLHF.

V usage is TRBV19 and J usage is TRBJ1-5, with D hard to call. The CDR3 is 15 amino acids. Deletions cut 7 bases from V and 7 bases from J, with 20 bases between. Germline V CDR1 and CDR2: LNHDA, SQIVND (reference sequence). Here the CDR3 reads CASTPQYTGRQPQHF. Written as DNA, the CDR3 is TGTGCCAGTACCCCGCAGTACACGGGTAGACAGCCCCAGCATTTT.

The chain couples TRBV2 to TRBJ1-5, with 11 nucleotides matching TRBD1. With 1 base clipped from V and 6 bases from J, the junction kept 2 bases outside the gene matches. This CDR3 contains 15 residues. CDR1 is SNHLY, CDR2 FYNNEI, per germline. The CDR3 DNA is TGTGCCAGCAGTGAAGGGACAGGGGGCCTTCAGCCCCAGCATTTT. Protein sequence: CASSEGTGGLQPQHF.

The J gene is TRBJ1-1, the V gene TRBV4-1; D is perhaps TRBD1 (6 bases). CDR1 and CDR2 from the germline V gene are MGHRA and YSYEKL. V was shortened by 0 bases and J by 5 bases, with 22 bases between the two germline ends. The CDR3 totals 18 residues. The CDR3 loop is CASSQDRLRGTRKTEAFF. In nucleotides, the CDR3 is TGCGCCAGCAGCCAAGATAGACTAAGGGGGACCCGGAAGACTGAAGCTTTCTTT.

The chain recombines TRBV19 with TRBJ2-3; the match to TRBD2 covers 9 bases. CDR1 and CDR2 from the germline V gene are LNHDA and SQIVND (reference sequence). This CDR3 contains 15 residues. The ends lost 1 base at V and 6 bases at J; junction bases unmatched: 5. In nucleotides, the CDR3 is TGTGCCAGTAGTATAGTACTAGCGGGCCCCGATACGCAGTATTTT. It is translated as CASSIVLAGPDTQYF.

This chain connects TRBV7-9 to TRBJ1-1; tentative D call: TRBD1 (5 bases). V dropped 6 bases and J dropped 3 bases, with 11 bases sitting between them. The CDR3 loop spans 13 amino acids. Germline loops: CDR1 SEHNR, CDR2 FQNEAQ (reference sequence). CDR3: CASREGLYTEAFF. Here the CDR3 DNA reads TGTGCCAGCAGGGAGGGGTTATACACTGAAGCTTTCTTT. Full variable domain (outside the CDR3, taken from reference TRBV7-9 and TRBJ1-1): DTGVSQNPRHKITKRGQNVTFRCDPISEHNRLYWYRQTLGQGPEFLTYFQNEAQLEKSRLLSDRFSAERPKGSFSTLEIQRTEQGDSAMYLCASREGLYTEAFFGQGTRLTVV.

The chain employs TRBV1 and TRBJ1-4; the table gives TRBD1 as D, unverified against the DNA. TRBV1 is assigned pseudogene status. The CDR3 length is 15 residues. Written as DNA, the CDR3 is TGCACCAGCAGCCCCACCCAGGGGACTAATGAAAAACTGTTTTTT. It yields the protein CTSSPTQGTNEKLFF.

This sequence joins TRBV5-5 and TRBJ2-1; D ambiguous. Trimming pared 0 bases from V and 4 bases from J, leaving 8 bases between. Germline CDR1 SGHKS, CDR2 YYEKEE (reference sequence). The CDR3 is 14 residues long. The CDR3 region is CASSLVQYYNEQFF. CDR3 DNA sequence: TGTGCCAGCAGCTTGGTACAGTATTACAATGAGCAGTTCTTC.

The V and J genes are TRBV2 and TRBJ2-1; D ambiguous. The CDR3 contains 12 residues. V gave up 1 base and J gave up 9 bases, with 7 bases separating them. The germline V gene encodes CDR1 SNHLY and CDR2 FYNNEI. This chain's CDR3 is CASSEVGREQFF. The CDR3 DNA sequence: TGTGCCAGCAGTGAAGTCGGTCGTGAGCAGTTCTTC.

This chain joins TRBV2 and TRBJ1-3, with D unresolved. The V end lost 4 bases, the J end lost 2 bases, and 9 bases lay between the germline ends. The CDR3 runs 14 residues. CDR1 and CDR2 (germline): SNHLY, FYNNEI. This chain's CDR3 is CASSAGEAGNTIYF. The CDR3 DNA is TGTGCCAGCAGTGCCGGGGAAGCTGGAAACACCATATATTTT.

J is TRBJ1-3 and V is TRBV5-1, with D uncertain. Trimming cost V 0 bases and J 0 bases, with 7 bases left between them. Germline V gene sequence: CDR1 SGHRS, CDR2 YFSETQ. The CDR3 totals 15 residues. The CDR3 is CASSLGPVSGNTIYF. The CDR3 bases are TGCGCCAGCAGCTTGGGGCCCGTCTCTGGAAACACCATATATTTT.

J is TRBJ1-3 and V is TRBV9, with D unclear. The CDR3 runs 15 residues. V was clipped by 3 bases and J by 2 bases, with 12 bases between them. Germline assignment: CDR1 SGDLS and CDR2 YYNGEE. The CDR3 loop is CASSDSGGPGNTIYF. CDR3 coding DNA: TGTGCCAGCAGCGATAGCGGCGGTCCTGGAAACACCATATATTTT. Full variable domain (rest looked up from reference TRBV9 and TRBJ1-3): DSGVTQTPKHLITATGQRVTLRCSPRSGDLSVYWYQQSLDQGLQFLIQYYNGEERAKGNILERFSAQQFPDLHSELNLSSLELGDSALYFCASSDSGGPGNTIYFGEGSWLTVV.